The following is a T cell receptor (beta chain) sequence with its context. The antigen is not known. These data originate in a study of blood T cells in healthy people across ages. Overall study findings and caveats: A greater number of naive CD4+ cells and higher diversity distinguished long-lived donors from aged donors. There was a strong correlation between TCR beta diversity and naive T cell percentage.

Alongside a J-beta primer mix, a sample-barcoded 5' primer served in a second PCR lasting roughly 6 to 12 cycles. Each cDNA molecule received a tag from a template-switch adaptor that had 12 random nucleotides. Sequencing recovered at least 2.5 million CDR3-containing paired-end reads from each sample. TCRdb reanalysed the 5' RACE reads using MiXCR and keeps one entry per CDR3 protein. The sample lists 800,000 to 1,000,000 distinct CDR3 sequences; about 48% were seen once. V gave up 1 base and J gave up 5 bases, with 19 bases separating them. The germline CDR1 and CDR2 sequences are SGHRS and YFSETQ. The CDR3 length is 17 residues.

This receptor was obtained from a man aged 25 to 40 in good health. This chain links TRBV5-1 with TRBJ2-1, with D maybe TRBD2 (5 bases). The sample comprised blood. The CDR3 coding sequence is TGCGCCAGCAGCTTGCCCACGGACCGGGGATCGAACAATGAGCAGTTCTTC. Its translation: CASSLPTDRGSNNEQFF.